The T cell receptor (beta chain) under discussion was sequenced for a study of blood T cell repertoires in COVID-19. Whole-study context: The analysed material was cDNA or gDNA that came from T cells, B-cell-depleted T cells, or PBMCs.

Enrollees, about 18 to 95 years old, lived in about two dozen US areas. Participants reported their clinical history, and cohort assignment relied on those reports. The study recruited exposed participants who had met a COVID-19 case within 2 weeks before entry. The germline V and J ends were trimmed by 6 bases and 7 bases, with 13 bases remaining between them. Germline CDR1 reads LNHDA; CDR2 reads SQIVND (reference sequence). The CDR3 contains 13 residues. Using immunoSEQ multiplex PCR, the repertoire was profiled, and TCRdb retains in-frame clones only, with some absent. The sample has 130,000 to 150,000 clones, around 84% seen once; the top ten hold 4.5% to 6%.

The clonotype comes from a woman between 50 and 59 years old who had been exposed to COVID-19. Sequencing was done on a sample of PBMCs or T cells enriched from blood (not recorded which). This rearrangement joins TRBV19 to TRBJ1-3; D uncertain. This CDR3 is CASRTVSGNTIYF. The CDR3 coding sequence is TGTGCCAGTAGGACGGTTTCCGGGAACACCATATATTTT.